This TCR beta chain was identified during a study of identical twins. The length of the CDR3 is 18 residues. The junction had 4 bases not matched to a gene; V was cut back by 4 bases and J by 0 bases. This clonotype came up many times. The antigen is undetermined. Study results and caveats: The abundant beta clonotypes from cord blood had fewer insertions, and memory repertoires had none of this. Zero-insertion findings could be partly confounded by invariant cells (MAIT and iNKT cells).

A universal primer site was incorporated via template switching, and the cDNA contained unique molecular identifiers. MiXCR was run by TCRdb on the 5' RACE reads, yielding one entry per CDR3 protein. In the table there are hundreds of thousands of distinct CDR3 sequences, 5.5% to 7.5% of which are singletons. The sequence derives from a man aged 18 to 35 in good health. The chain carries TRBV12-3 or TRBV12-4 and TRBJ2-6; 12 nucleotides align to TRBD1. The sample consisted of naive T cells sorted from blood. The CDR3: CASSSPGQGASGANVLTF. For the CDR3, the DNA is TGTGCCAGCAGTTCACCGGGACAGGGGGCCTCTGGGGCCAACGTCCTGACTTTC.